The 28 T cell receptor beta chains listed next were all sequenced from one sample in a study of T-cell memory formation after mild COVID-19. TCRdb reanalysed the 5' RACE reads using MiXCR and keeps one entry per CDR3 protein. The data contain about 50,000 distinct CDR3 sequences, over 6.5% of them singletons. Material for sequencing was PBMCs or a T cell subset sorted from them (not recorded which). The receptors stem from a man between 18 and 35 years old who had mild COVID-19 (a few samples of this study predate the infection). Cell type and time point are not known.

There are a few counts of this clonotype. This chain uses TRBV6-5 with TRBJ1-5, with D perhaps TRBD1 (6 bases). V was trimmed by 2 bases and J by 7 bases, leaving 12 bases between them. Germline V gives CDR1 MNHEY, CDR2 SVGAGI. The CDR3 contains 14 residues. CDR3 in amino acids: CASSYGQGRQPQHF. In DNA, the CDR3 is TGTGCCAGCAGTTACGGGCAGGGGCGGCAGCCCCAGCATTTT.

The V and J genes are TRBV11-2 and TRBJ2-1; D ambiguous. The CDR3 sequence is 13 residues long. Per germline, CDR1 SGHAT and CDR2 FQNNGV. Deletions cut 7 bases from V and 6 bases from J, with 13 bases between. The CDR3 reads CASTLVLGNEQFF. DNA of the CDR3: TGTGCCAGCACCCTAGTACTCGGCAATGAGCAGTTCTTC.

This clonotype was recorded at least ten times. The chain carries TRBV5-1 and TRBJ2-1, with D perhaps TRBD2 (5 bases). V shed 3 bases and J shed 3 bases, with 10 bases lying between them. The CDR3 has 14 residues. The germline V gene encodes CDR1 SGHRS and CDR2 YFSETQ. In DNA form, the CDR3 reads TGCGCCAGCAGCTCCGAGCGGTTCTACAATGAGCAGTTCTTC. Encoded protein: CASSSERFYNEQFF.

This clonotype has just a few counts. The CDR3 is CASSSPGLAGPEVLTDTQYF. CDR3 DNA: TGTGCCAGCAGTTCCCCGGGACTAGCGGGGCCGGAGGTTCTCACAGATACGCAGTATTTT. The V and J genes are TRBV2 and TRBJ2-3, with 13 bases that match TRBD2. This CDR3 has 20 amino acids. Per the germline V gene, CDR1 is SNHLY and CDR2 is FYNNEI. With 5 bases clipped from V and 2 bases from J, the junction kept 16 bases outside the gene matches.

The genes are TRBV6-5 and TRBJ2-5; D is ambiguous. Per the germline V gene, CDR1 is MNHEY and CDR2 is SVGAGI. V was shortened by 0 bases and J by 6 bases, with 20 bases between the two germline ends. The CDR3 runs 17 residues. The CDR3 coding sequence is TGTGCCAGCAGTTACTCGAGATTGGAGTGGGGTGGAAAGACCCAGTACTTC. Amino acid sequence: CASSYSRLEWGGKTQYF.

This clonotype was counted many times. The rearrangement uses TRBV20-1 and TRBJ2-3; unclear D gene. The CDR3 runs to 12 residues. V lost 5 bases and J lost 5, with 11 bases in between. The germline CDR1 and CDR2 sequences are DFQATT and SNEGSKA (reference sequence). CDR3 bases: TGCAGTGCTTCGGTATTTCGAGATACGCAGTATTTT. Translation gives CSASVFRDTQYF.

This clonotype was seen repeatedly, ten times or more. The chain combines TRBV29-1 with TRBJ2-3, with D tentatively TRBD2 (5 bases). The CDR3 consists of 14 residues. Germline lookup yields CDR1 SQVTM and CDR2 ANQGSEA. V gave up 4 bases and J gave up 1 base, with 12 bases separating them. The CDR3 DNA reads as TGCAGCGTTGTGGGAGATAGGGGCACAGATACGCAGTATTTT. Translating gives CSVVGDRGTDTQYF.

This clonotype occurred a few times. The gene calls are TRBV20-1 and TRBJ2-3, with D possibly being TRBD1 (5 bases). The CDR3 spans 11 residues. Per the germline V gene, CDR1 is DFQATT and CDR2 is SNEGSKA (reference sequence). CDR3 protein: CRGPGTDTQYF. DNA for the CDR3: TGCAGGGGGCCGGGTACAGATACGCAGTATTTT.

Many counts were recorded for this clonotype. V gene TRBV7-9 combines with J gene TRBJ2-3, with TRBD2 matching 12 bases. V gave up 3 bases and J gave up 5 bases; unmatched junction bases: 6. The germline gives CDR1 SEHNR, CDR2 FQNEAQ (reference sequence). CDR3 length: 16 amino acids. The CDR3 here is CASSLALAGGQDTQYF. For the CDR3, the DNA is TGTGCCAGCAGCTTGGCCCTAGCGGGGGGGCAAGATACGCAGTATTTT. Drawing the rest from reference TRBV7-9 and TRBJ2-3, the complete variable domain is DTGVSQNPRHKITKRGQNVTFRCDPISEHNRLYWYRQTLGQGPEFLTYFQNEAQLEKSRLLSDRFSAERPKGSFSTLEIQRTEQGDSAMYLCASSLALAGGQDTQYFGPGTRLTVL.

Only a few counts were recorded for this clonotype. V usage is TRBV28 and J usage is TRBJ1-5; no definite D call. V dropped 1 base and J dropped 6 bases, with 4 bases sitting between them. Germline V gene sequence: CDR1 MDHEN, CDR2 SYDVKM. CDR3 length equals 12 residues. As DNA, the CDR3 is TGTGCCAGCAGTTTATCGGGTCAGCCCCAGCATTTT. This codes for CASSLSGQPQHF.

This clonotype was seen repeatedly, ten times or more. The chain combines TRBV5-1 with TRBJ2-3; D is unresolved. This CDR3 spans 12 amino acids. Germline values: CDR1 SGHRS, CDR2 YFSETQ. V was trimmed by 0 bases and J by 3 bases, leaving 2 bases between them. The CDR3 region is CASSLETDTQYF. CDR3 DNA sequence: TGCGCCAGCAGCTTGGAAACAGATACGCAGTATTTT. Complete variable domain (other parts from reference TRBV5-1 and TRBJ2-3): KAGVTQTPRYLIKTRGQQVTLSCSPISGHRSVSWYQQTPGQGLQFLFEYFSETQRNKGNFPGRFSGRQFSNSRSEMNVSTLELGDSALYLCASSLETDTQYFGPGTRLTVL.

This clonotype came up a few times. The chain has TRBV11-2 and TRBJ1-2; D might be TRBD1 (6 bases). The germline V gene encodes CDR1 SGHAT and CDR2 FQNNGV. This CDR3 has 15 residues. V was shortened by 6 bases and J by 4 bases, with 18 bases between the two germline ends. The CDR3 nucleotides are TGTGCCAGCAGAGACACATCCGGGACAACCTATGGCTACACCTTC. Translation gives CASRDTSGTTYGYTF.

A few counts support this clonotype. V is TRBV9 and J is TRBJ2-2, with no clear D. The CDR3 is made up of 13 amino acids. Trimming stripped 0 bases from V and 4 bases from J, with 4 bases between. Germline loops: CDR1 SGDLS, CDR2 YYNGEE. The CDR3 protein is CASSVAFTGELFF. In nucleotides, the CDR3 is TGTGCCAGCAGCGTAGCGTTCACCGGGGAGCTGTTTTTT.

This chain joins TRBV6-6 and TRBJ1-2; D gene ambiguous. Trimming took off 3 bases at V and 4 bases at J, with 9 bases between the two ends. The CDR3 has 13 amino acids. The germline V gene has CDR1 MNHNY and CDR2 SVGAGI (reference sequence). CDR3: CASSYGSLYGYTF. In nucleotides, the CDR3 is TGTGCCAGCAGTTATGGCAGTCTCTATGGCTACACCTTC.

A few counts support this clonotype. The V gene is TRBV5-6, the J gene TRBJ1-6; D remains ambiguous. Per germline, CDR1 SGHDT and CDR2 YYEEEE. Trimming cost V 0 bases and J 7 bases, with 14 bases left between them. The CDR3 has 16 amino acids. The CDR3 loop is CASSLVFRIRNSPLHF. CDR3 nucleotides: TGTGCCAGCAGCTTGGTGTTTCGTATTAGGAATTCACCCCTCCACTTT.

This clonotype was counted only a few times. CDR3 residues: CASSHSPGQGDTEAFF. CDR3 nucleotide sequence: TGTGCCAGCAGCCATTCACCGGGACAGGGAGACACTGAAGCTTTCTTT. V gene TRBV7-9 combines with J gene TRBJ1-1; 9 bases match TRBD1. Trimming cost V 5 bases and J 3 bases; bases outside gene matches: 10. Germline V CDR1 and CDR2: SEHNR, FQNEAQ (reference sequence). The CDR3 extends over 16 amino acids.

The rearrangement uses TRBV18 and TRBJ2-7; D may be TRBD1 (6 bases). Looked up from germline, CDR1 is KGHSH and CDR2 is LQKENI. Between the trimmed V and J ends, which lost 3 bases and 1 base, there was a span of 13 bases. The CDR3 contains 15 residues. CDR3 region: CASSPQRGRSYEQYF. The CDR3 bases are TGTGCCAGCTCACCTCAAAGGGGGAGATCCTACGAGCAGTACTTC.

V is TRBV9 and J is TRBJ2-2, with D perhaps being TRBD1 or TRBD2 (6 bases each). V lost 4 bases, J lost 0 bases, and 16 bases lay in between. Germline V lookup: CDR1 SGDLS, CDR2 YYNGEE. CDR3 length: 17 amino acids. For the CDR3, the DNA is TGTGCCAGCAGCCCCCGTTGGGGGGCGACGAACACCGGGGAGCTGTTTTTT. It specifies CASSPRWGATNTGELFF.

As DNA, the CDR3 is TGCAGCGTTGAATGGGGGACCTCCAACACCATATATTTT. It codes for CSVEWGTSNTIYF. The chain couples TRBV29-1 to TRBJ1-3; TRBD1 is a possible D gene (5 bases). Germline lookup yields CDR1 SQVTM and CDR2 ANQGSEA. V shed 2 bases and J shed 7 bases, with 12 bases lying between them. The CDR3 totals 13 residues.

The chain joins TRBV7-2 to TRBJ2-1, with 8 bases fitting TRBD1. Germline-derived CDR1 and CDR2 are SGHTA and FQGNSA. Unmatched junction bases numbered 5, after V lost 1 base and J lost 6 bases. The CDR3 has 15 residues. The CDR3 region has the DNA TGTGCCAGCAGCTTAGTACAGGGGGAAGGCAATGAGCAGTTCTTC. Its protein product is CASSLVQGEGNEQFF.

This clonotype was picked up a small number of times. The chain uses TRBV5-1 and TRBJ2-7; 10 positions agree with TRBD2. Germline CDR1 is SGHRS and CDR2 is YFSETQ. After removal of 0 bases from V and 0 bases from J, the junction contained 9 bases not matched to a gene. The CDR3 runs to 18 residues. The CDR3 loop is CASSLGMTSGRNSYEQYF. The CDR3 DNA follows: TGCGCCAGCAGCTTGGGTATGACTAGCGGGCGGAACTCCTACGAGCAGTACTTC.

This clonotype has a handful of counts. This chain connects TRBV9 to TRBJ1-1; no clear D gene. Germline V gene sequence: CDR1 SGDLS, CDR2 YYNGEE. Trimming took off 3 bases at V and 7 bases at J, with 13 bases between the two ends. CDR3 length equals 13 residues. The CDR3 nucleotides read TGTGCCAGCAGCGGCAACACGTTTGGTGAAGCTTTCTTT. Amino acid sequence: CASSGNTFGEAFF.

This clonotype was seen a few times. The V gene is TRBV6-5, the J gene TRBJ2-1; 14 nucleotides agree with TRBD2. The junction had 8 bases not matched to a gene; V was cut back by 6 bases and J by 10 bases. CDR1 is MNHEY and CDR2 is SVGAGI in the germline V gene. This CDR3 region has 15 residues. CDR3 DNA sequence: TGTGCCAGCAGCTACGGGACTAGCGGGGGATGGGAGCAGTTCTTC. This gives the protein CASSYGTSGGWEQFF.

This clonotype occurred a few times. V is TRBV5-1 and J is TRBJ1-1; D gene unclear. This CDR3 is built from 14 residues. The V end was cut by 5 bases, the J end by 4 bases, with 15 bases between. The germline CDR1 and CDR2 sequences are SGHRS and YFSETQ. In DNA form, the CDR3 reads TGCGCCAGCAGTCTTCTTCCCGCGGTCACTGAAGCTTTCTTT. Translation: CASSLLPAVTEAFF.

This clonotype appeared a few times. In DNA form, the CDR3 reads TGTGCCAGCAGTTCCGGACAGGAGTACGAGCAGTACGTC. Protein: CASSSGQEYEQYV. The chain is built from TRBV28 and TRBJ2-7; 7 nucleotides align to TRBD1. V lost 4 bases, J lost 4 bases, and 4 bases stayed unmatched. Germline V gene data show CDR1 as MDHEN and CDR2 as SYDVKM. The CDR3 sequence is 13 residues long.

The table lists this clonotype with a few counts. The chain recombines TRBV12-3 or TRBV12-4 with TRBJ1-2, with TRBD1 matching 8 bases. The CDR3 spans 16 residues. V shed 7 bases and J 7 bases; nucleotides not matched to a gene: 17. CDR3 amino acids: CASTTPGGRGQGGYTF. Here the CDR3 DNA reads TGTGCCAGCACCACCCCTGGGGGCAGGGGGCAAGGTGGCTACACCTTC.

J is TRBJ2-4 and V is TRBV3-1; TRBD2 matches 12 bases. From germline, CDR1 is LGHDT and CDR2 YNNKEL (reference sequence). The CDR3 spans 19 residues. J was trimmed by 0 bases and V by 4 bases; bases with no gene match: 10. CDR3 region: CASSPPASGGAGAKNIQYF. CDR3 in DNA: TGTGCCAGCAGCCCCCCGGCTAGCGGGGGGGCCGGAGCCAAAAACATTCAGTACTTC.

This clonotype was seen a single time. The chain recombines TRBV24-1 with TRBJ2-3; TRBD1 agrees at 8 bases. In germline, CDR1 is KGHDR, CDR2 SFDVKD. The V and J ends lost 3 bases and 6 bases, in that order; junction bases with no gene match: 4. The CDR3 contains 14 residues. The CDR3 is CATSDRTGRDTQYF. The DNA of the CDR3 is TGTGCCACCAGTGATCGGACAGGGAGGGATACGCAGTATTTT.